What follows are 4 T cell receptor beta chains derived from one specimen sequenced in a study of blood T cell repertoires in COVID-19. The data were produced by immunoSEQ multiplex PCR, yet TCRdb's version contains in-frame clones alone and is incomplete. The sample carries about 180,000 clones, roughly 88% recorded once. Sequencing was performed on peripheral blood. These receptors were taken from a man older than 75 with COVID-19, enrolled during active disease.

Concerning this clone itself: In the same sample, other DNA sequences code for this CDR3. The chain employs TRBV18 and TRBJ2-7; TRBD1 matches 9 bases. The V gene's germline CDR1 is KGHSH and CDR2 LQKENI. The CDR3 runs to 13 residues. Losses at the gene ends were 2 bases for V and 7 bases for J; bases not matched to a gene: 3. The CDR3 nucleotides are TGTGCCAGCTCACCAGGGACAGGGAGGGAGCAGTACTTC. Encoded protein: CASSPGTGREQYF.

This clone appeared once. The chain combines TRBV19 with TRBJ2-1; weak D call: TRBD1 (5 bases). This CDR3 has 13 amino acids. CDR1 and CDR2 from the germline V gene are LNHDA and SQIVND (reference sequence). Trimming removed 3 bases at V and 7 bases at J, with 10 bases between. This chain's CDR3 is CASSIPGFNEQFF. In DNA form, the CDR3 reads TGTGCCAGTAGTATTCCAGGGTTTAATGAGCAGTTCTTC.

This clone was detected only once. The V call is TRBV6-6, the J call TRBJ2-3; 9 nucleotides align to TRBD2. V lost 7 bases, J lost 4 bases, and 6 bases stayed unmatched. Germline-derived CDR1 and CDR2 are MNHNY and SVGAGI (reference sequence). There are 14 residues in the CDR3. The CDR3 DNA reads as TGTGCCAGCATGGTCAGCGGGGGGCCAGATACGCAGTATTTT. This encodes CASMVSGGPDTQYF.

The chain recombines TRBV6-5 with TRBJ1-5; D call uncertain. Per germline, CDR1 MNHEY and CDR2 SVGAGI. The CDR3 has 14 residues. V lost 5 bases, J lost 8 bases, and 16 bases lay in between. CDR3 protein: CASSRVGGWEPQHF. The DNA of the CDR3 is TGTGCCAGCAGTCGGGTCGGAGGATGGGAGCCCCAGCATTTT.